This section outlines one T cell receptor (beta chain) sequence together with its context. It was RNA transcripts that yielded the amplified TCR beta CDR3 regions. When the TCR CDR3 underwent first-round RT-PCR, the HTBI primer set was used. TCRdb used MiXCR to reprocess the multiplex PCR reads, holding one entry per CDR3 protein. The data show nearly 110,000 distinct CDR3 sequences, about 16% seen once. This entry is derived from a study of T cells in Graves' hyperthyroidism and ophthalmopathy. It was considered stable Graves' hyperthyroidism when ophthalmopathy did not progress within 18 months. The V and J ends lost 0 bases and 0 bases respectively, with 10 bases between them. Germline lookup yields CDR1 SGHRS and CDR2 YFSETQ. The CDR3 covers 15 residues.

The genes are TRBV5-1 and TRBJ2-7; D is uncertain. Sample: blood. The TCR originated in a woman between 45 and 60 years old with Graves' hyperthyroidism. CDR3 protein: CASSLVDDDSYEQYF. The CDR3 DNA is TGCGCCAGCAGCTTGGTGGACGACGACTCCTACGAGCAGTACTTC.